The 14 T cell receptor beta chains listed next were all sequenced from one sample in a study of monozygotic twins with inflammatory bowel disease. TCRdb reprocessed the 5' RACE reads and stores each CDR3 protein as one record, lacking DNA. This sample's clone table lists 110,000 to 150,000 distinct CDR3 sequences. Sequencing used blood. These receptors all come from a human donor with ulcerative colitis or Crohn's disease, or a healthy co-twin of an affected twin (not recorded which).

V usage is TRBV20-1 and J usage is TRBJ1-1. The CDR3 sequence is 12 residues long. Germline assignment: CDR1 DFQATT and CDR2 SNEGSKA (reference sequence). The CDR3 here is CSARGNLAEAFF.

V is TRBV7-8 and J is TRBJ1-2; without DNA, the TCRdb call of TRBD1 cannot be checked. Germline CDR1 and CDR2: SGHVS and FQNEAQ. The CDR3 spans 15 residues. This CDR3 reads CASSLAPGPSYGYTF.

The rearrangement joins TRBV24-1 to TRBJ1-5. CDR3 size: 16 residues. Germline-derived CDR1 and CDR2 are KGHDR and SFDVKD. The CDR3 is CATSGYRGPSNQPQHF.

The chain uses TRBV12-3 or TRBV12-4 and TRBJ1-5; TCRdb calls TRBD1, which cannot be checked without DNA. The CDR3 runs 14 residues. CDR3: CASTPDSPNQPQHF.

The rearrangement uses TRBV19 and TRBJ2-3. Germline values: CDR1 LNHDA, CDR2 SQIVND (reference sequence). CDR3 size: 14 residues. Here the CDR3 reads CASRVGAGTDTQYF.

The chain has TRBV28 and TRBJ2-2; TCRdb's D call, TRBD1, is unchecked because there is no DNA. Germline lookup yields CDR1 MDHEN and CDR2 SYDVKM. CDR3 length equals 13 residues. CDR3 sequence: CASLRGDTGELFF.

The CDR3 region is CAWLSRDRGTEAFF. The J gene is TRBJ1-1, the V gene TRBV30; the D gene TCRdb calls, TRBD1, cannot be checked with no DNA. In germline, CDR1 is GTSNPN, CDR2 SVGIG (reference sequence). The CDR3 covers 14 residues.

The chain combines TRBV5-5 with TRBJ2-5; the D call from TCRdb, TRBD1, cannot be confirmed without DNA. The CDR3 consists of 14 residues. Germline CDR1 reads SGHKS; CDR2 reads YYEKEE (reference sequence). The CDR3 here is CASSLGGRQETQYF.

The chain has TRBV7-2 and TRBJ2-3; absent DNA, TCRdb's TRBD2 call cannot be checked. Germline CDR1 and CDR2: SGHTA and FQGNSA. This CDR3 spans 15 amino acids. CDR3 region: CASSLIWENKDTQYF.

The V call is TRBV12-3 or TRBV12-4, the J call TRBJ2-5. The CDR3 runs to 12 residues. Here the CDR3 reads CASSFNGETQYF.

V gene TRBV9 combines with J gene TRBJ1-3; the D gene TCRdb calls, TRBD1, cannot be checked with no DNA. This CDR3 contains 15 residues. CDR1 is SGDLS, CDR2 YYNGEE, per germline. The CDR3 sequence is CASSVRGAVGNTIYF.

V usage is TRBV24-1 and J usage is TRBJ2-7. The length of the CDR3 is 14 residues. The germline V gene has CDR1 KGHDR and CDR2 SFDVKD. CDR3: CATSDFSVGYEQYF.

V and J are TRBV4-3 and TRBJ2-1; the TRBD1 assignment by TCRdb is unverifiable without DNA. This CDR3 has 15 residues. Germline V gene data show CDR1 as LGHNA and CDR2 as YSLEER. CDR3 region: CASSQELDRVAEQFF.

This sequence joins TRBV10-3 and TRBJ1-4; without DNA, the TCRdb call of TRBD1 cannot be checked. Germline loops: CDR1 ENHRY, CDR2 SYGVKD. The CDR3 runs 14 residues. The CDR3 is CAIGTDATNEKLFF.